This TCR beta chain came from a study of cytomegalovirus exposure and HLA in healthy donors. The study ran its PCR with 60 Vbeta and 13 Jbeta primers. The method was immunoSEQ multiplex PCR; TCRdb's version includes in-frame clones alone and lacks a portion of them. Of 110,000 to 150,000 clones listed, approximately 9% were seen once; the top ten hold around 1.9%. Regarding the study as a whole: Upon later analysis, TCR association rates were observed to vary by HLA locus, being highest for DRB1 and lowest for HLA-C.

As to this clone: Its matching antigen is unknown.

The CDR3 is made up of 11 amino acids. Germline V lookup: CDR1 SQVTM, CDR2 ANQGSEA. J was trimmed by 4 bases and V by 6 bases; bases with no gene match: 2. The receptor was derived from a male donor in good health and CMV-seronegative. The chain is built from TRBV29-1 and TRBJ2-5, with 7 bases aligning to TRBD2. Sequenced material: PBMCs. The CDR3 is CSVGGGETQYF. DNA for the CDR3: TGCAGCGTGGGGGGGGGAGAGACCCAGTACTTC.